What follows are 3 T cell receptor beta chains derived from one specimen sequenced in a study of PD-1 blockade in classical Hodgkin lymphoma. Described time point: newly diagnosed, previously untreated cHL patient sample. Repertoires were generated with immunoSEQ multiplex PCR, while TCRdb's copy carries only in-frame clones and drops some. The data contain tens of thousands of clones, roughly 94% of them seen just once; the ten biggest clones take up around 3.9%. Sequencing was carried out using peripheral blood mononuclear cells (PBMCs). The receptor source for this set is a human donor with classical Hodgkin lymphoma.

This clone showed up just once. This sequence joins TRBV4-3 and TRBJ2-1, with 11 positions matching TRBD2. V lost 3 bases to trimming and J lost 8 bases; unmatched junction nucleotides: 9. This CDR3 has 16 residues. Germline values: CDR1 LGHNA, CDR2 YSLEER. CDR3 sequence (DNA): TGCGCCAGCAGCCAGGAACTAGCGGGAGTTATGGATGAGCAGTTCTTC. Residues: CASSQELAGVMDEQFF.

This rearrangement joins TRBV19 to TRBJ2-2, with D hard to call. Germline CDR1 reads LNHDA; CDR2 reads SQIVND (reference sequence). V was shortened by 1 base and J by 2 bases, with 5 bases between the two germline ends. The CDR3 sequence is 14 residues long. CDR3 amino acids: CASSIAENTGELFF. The CDR3 DNA sequence: TGTGCCAGTAGTATAGCAGAAAACACCGGGGAGCTGTTTTTT. The variable domain in full, with the rest retrieved from reference TRBV19 and TRBJ2-2, is DGGITQSPKYLFRKEGQNVTLSCEQNLNHDAMYWYRQDPGQGLRLIYYSQIVNDFQKGDIAEGYSVSREKKESFPLTVTSAQKNPTAFYLCASSIAENTGELFFGEGSRLTVL.

This clone was recorded only once. V gene TRBV6-5 combines with J gene TRBJ1-1; TRBD1 matches at 11 bases. The CDR3 runs to 15 residues. Germline V CDR1 and CDR2: MNHEY, SVGAGI. Losses at the gene ends were 5 bases for V and 2 bases for J; bases not matched to a gene: 4. The CDR3, as DNA: TGTGCCAGCAGTCCGGACAGGGGGCGAAACACTGAAGCTTTCTTT. Encoded protein: CASSPDRGRNTEAFF.